This TCR beta chain is from a study of cytomegalovirus exposure and HLA in healthy donors. Study as a whole: Drawn from HLA-typed donors, about 82 million unique TCRs were held in an early data release. Whole-study results and caveats: In a later analysis, at a false discovery rate of 0.05, roughly 17,000 TCR beta sequences were associated with HLA alleles. The authors listed 164 TCR beta chains as cytomegalovirus-associated. It was reported that TCR beta sequences correctly inferred the HLA-A and HLA-B alleles for most subjects.

CDR3 length: 14 amino acids. Germline CDR1 is MDHEN and CDR2 is SYDVKM. The trim removed 10 bases at V and 5 bases at J, leaving 12 bases unmatched. Primers included in the PCR were 60 Vbeta and 13 Jbeta primers. Using immunoSEQ multiplex PCR, the repertoire was profiled, and TCRdb retains in-frame clones only, with some absent. Here the sample spans about 120,000 clones, approximately 82% being singletons. Concerning this clone: Its cognate antigen is unknown.

The chain joins TRBV28 to TRBJ2-7; TRBD2 agrees at 9 bases. The sequenced sample consisted of PBMCs. This TCR was sampled from a man aged 25-40 years in good health and CMV-seropositive. DNA for the CDR3: TGTGCCACCCAGCGGGGGGTGAGCGCCGACGAGCAGTACTTC. This codes for CATQRGVSADEQYF.